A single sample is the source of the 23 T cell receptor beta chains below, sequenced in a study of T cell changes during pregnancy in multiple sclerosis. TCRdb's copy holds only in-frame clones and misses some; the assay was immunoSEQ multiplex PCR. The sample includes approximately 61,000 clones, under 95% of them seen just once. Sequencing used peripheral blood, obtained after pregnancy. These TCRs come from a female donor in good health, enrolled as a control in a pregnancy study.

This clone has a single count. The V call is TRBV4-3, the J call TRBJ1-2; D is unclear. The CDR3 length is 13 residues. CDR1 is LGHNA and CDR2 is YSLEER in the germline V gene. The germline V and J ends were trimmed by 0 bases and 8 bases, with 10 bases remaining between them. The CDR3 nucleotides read TGCGCCAGCAGCCAAGATGAGCGAGGAGGCTACACCTTC. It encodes CASSQDERGGYTF.

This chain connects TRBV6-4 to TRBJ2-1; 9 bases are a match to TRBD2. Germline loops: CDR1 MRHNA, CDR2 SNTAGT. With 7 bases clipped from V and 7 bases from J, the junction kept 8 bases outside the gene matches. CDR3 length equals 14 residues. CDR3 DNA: TGTGCCAGCACGGCGGGGGGGCCAGGGAATGAGCAGTTCTTC. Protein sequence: CASTAGGPGNEQFF.

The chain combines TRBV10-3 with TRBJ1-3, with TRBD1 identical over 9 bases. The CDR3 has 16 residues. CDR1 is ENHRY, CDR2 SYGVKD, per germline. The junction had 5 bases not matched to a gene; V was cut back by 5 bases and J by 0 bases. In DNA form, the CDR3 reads TGTGCCATCAGTTCTCCGGGACAGGGCTCTGGAAACACCATATATTTT. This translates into CAISSPGQGSGNTIYF.

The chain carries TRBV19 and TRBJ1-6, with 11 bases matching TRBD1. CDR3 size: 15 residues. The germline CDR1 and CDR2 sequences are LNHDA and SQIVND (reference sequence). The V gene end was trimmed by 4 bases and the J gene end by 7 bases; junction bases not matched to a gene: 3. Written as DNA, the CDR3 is TGTGCCAGTAGTAACCGGGACAGGGGGAATTCACCCCTCCACTTT. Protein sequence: CASSNRDRGNSPLHF.

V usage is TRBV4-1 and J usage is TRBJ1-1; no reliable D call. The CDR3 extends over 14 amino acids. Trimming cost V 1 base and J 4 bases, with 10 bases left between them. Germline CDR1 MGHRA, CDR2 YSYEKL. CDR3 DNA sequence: TGCGCCAGCAGCCAAGGTGCGGGAGCCACTGAAGCTTTCTTT. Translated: CASSQGAGATEAFF.

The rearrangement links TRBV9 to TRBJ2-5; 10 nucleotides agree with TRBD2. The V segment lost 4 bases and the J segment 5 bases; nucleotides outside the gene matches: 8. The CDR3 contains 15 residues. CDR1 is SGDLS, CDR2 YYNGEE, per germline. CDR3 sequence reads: CASSPDLSGGETQYF. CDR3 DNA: TGTGCCAGCAGCCCAGACCTTAGCGGGGGGGAGACCCAGTACTTC.

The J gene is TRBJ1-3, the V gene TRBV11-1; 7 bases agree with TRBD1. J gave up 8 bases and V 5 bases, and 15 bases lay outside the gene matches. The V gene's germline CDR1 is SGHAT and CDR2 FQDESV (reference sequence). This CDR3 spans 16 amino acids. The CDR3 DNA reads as TGTGCCAGCAGCAACCACAGGGGAAGCTTCGGATACACCATATATTTT. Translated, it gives CASSNHRGSFGYTIYF. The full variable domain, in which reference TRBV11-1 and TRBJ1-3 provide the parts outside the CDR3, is EAEVAQSPRYKITEKSQAVAFWCDPISGHATLYWYRQILGQGPELLVQFQDESVVDDSQLPKDRFSAERLKGVDSTLKIQPAELGDSAMYLCASSNHRGSFGYTIYFGEGSWLTVV.

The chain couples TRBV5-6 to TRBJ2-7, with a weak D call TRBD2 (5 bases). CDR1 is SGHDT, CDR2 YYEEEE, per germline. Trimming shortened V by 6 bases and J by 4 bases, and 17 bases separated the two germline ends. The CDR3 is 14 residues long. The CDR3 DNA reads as TGTGCCAGCACCCCCCCGGACTCGTTTTACGAGCAGTACTTC. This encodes CASTPPDSFYEQYF.

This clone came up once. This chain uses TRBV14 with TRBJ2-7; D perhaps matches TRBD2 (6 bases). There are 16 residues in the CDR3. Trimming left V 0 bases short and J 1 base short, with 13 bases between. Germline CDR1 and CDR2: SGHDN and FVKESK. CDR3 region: CASSQEALAPSYEQYF. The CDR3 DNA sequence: TGTGCCAGCAGCCAAGAGGCCCTAGCGCCGTCCTACGAGCAGTACTTC.

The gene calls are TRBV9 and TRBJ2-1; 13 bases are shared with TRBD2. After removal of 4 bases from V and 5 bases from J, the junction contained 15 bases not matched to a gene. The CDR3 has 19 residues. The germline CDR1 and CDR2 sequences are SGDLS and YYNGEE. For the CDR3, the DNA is TGTGCCAGCAGCCCCCGACTAGCGGGAGGTGGAGGGAGAAACAATGAGCAGTTCTTC. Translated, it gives CASSPRLAGGGGRNNEQFF.

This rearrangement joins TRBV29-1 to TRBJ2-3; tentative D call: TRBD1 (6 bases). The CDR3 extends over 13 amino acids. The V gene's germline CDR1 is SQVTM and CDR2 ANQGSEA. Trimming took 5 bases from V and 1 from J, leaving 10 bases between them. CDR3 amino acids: CSVIRTGTDTQYF. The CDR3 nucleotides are TGCAGCGTTATTCGGACAGGCACAGATACGCAGTATTTT.

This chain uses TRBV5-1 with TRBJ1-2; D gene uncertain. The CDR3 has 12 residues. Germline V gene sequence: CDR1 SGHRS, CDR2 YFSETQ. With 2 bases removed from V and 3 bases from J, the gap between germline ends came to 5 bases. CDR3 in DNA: TGCGCCAGCAGCTTAGACTACTATGGCTACACCTTC. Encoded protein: CASSLDYYGYTF.

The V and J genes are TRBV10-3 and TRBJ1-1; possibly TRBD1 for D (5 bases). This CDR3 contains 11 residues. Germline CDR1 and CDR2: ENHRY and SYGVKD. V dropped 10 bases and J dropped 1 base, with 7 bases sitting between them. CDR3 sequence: CATTGNTEAFF. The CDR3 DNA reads TGTGCCACCACAGGGAACACTGAAGCTTTCTTT.

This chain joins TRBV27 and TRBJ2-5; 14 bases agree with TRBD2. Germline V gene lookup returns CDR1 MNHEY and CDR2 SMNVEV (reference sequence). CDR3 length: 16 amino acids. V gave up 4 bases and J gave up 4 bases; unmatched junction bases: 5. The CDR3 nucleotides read TGTGCCAGCAGTTCATTGACTAGCGGGAGGGCAGAGACCCAGTACTTC. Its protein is CASSSLTSGRAETQYF.

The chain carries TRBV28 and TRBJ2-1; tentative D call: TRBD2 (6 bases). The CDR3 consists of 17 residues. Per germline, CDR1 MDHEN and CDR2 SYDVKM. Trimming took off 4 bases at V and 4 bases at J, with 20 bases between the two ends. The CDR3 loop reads CASSSPSGTVYYNEQFF. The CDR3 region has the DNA TGTGCCAGCAGTTCCCCCTCCGGGACTGTTTATTACAATGAGCAGTTCTTC.

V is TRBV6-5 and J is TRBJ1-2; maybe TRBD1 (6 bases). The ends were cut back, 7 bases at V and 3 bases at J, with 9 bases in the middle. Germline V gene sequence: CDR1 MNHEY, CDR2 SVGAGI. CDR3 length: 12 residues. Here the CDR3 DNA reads TGTGCCAGCACCGCAGGGGACTATGGCTACACCTTC. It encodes CASTAGDYGYTF.

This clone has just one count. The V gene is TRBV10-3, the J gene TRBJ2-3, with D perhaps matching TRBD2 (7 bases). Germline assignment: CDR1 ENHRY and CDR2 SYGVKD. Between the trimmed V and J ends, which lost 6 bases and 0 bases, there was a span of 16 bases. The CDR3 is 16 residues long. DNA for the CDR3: TGTGCCATCAGCGGGGGGCCACCTCGGAGCACAGATACGCAGTATTTT. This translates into CAISGGPPRSTDTQYF.

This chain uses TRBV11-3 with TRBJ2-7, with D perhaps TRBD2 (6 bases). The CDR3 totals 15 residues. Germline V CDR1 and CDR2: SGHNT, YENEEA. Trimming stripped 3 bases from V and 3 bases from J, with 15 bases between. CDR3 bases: TGTGCCAGCAGCTTGGGCGGGACTGATGACTACGAGCAGTACTTC. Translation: CASSLGGTDDYEQYF.

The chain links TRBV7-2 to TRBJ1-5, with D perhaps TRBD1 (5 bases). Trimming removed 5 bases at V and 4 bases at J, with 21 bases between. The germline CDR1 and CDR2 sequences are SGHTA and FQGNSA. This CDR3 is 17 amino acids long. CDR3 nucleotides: TGTGCCAGCAGCCCCCCCGCGGGCGGGACGGGAAATCAGCCCCAGCATTTT. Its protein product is CASSPPAGGTGNQPQHF.

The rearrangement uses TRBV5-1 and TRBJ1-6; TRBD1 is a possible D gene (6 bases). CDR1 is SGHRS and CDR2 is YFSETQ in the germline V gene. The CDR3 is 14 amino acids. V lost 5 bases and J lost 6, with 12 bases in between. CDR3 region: CASRNGQSNSPLHF. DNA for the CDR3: TGCGCCAGCAGAAATGGACAGTCTAATTCACCCCTCCACTTT.

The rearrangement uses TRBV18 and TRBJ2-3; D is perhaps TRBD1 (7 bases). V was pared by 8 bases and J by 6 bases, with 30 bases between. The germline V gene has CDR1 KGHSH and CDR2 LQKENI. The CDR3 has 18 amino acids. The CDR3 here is CASPQDRRGEPHGDTQYF. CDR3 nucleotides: TGTGCCAGCCCTCAGGACAGGAGGGGGGAGCCCCACGGGGATACGCAGTATTTT.

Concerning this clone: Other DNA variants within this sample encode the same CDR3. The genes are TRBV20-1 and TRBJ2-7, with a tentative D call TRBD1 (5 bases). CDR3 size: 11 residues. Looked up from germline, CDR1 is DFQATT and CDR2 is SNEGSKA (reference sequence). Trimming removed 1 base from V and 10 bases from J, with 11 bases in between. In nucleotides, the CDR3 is TGCAGTGCTAGAGCTAGGGGTGAACAGTACTTC. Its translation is CSARARGEQYF.

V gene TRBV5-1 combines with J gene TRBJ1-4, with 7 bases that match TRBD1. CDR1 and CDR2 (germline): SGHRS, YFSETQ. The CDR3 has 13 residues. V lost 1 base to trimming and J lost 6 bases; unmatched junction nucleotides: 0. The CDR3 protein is CASSLTGDEKLFF. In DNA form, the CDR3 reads TGCGCCAGCAGCTTGACAGGGGATGAAAAACTGTTTTTT.